The 2 T cell receptor beta chains presented below share a single source sample, sequenced in a study of Tregs in tolerant kidney transplant recipients. The assay was immunoSEQ multiplex PCR, and TCRdb's table has in-frame clones only and misses some. The table lists about 69,000 clones, about 89% of them singletons. Sequencing used CD4+ T cells from blood, obtained before the transplant. The receptors shown here come from a human donor who received a combined kidney and bone marrow transplant.

The CDR3 sequence is CASNPNGQGYYGYTF. DNA of the CDR3: TGTGCCAGCAACCCGAACGGTCAGGGGTACTATGGCTACACCTTC. The chain uses TRBV2 and TRBJ1-2, with a possible D match to TRBD1 (6 bases). CDR1 SNHLY and CDR2 FYNNEI come from the germline V gene. The V end was cut by 7 bases, the J end by 3 bases, with 18 bases between. This CDR3 has 15 residues.

Concerning this clone itself: The identical CDR3 is also encoded by other nucleotide sequences in the sample. The chain has TRBV5-4 and TRBJ2-3; D may be TRBD2 (6 bases). Germline V lookup: CDR1 SGHNT, CDR2 YYREEE (reference sequence). The V and J ends lost 0 bases and 3 bases respectively, with 11 bases between them. This CDR3 spans 15 amino acids. The CDR3 region is CASSLAGGRTDTQYF. The CDR3 bases are TGTGCCAGCAGCTTGGCCGGAGGGAGGACAGATACGCAGTATTTT.